The TCR beta chain under discussion was sequenced for a study of blood T cell repertoires in COVID-19. Overall study: From the United States, Italy and Spain came samples of acute and convalescent COVID-19.

Study processing details: Quantification of nucleated cells was approximated via reference gene primer amplification. Some clones are missing from TCRdb's copy, which holds only in-frame ones; the method was immunoSEQ multiplex PCR. V, J and clone size are taken as reported in that table, and D and trimming were inferred from the DNA itself. Of roughly 220,000 clones in the sample, 82% were seen once. CDR3 size: 14 residues. Germline V gives CDR1 KGHDR, CDR2 SFDVKD. Trimming stripped 0 bases from V and 9 bases from J, with 11 bases between. This clonotype was sampled from a woman older than 75 with COVID-19, enrolled during active disease. The sequencing input was peripheral blood. The V call is TRBV24-1, the J call TRBJ2-1; D is perhaps TRBD1 (6 bases). The chain's CDR3 is CATSDLQAGAEQFF. CDR3 in DNA: TGTGCCACCAGTGATTTGCAGGCAGGGGCTGAGCAGTTCTTC.